This T cell receptor (beta chain) was recovered during a study of blood T cell repertoires in COVID-19. The overall study: Donors in the United States, Italy and Spain gave samples during acute or convalescent COVID-19. PBMCs, B-cell-depleted T cells, or T cells provided the cDNA or gDNA that made up the material.

Libraries were prepared by immunoSEQ multiplex PCR; TCRdb keeps only in-frame clonotypes and omits some of them. The data contain about 210,000 clones, more than 70% of them singletons. This clone turned up a few times. Those enrolled, adults aged roughly 18 to 100 years, came from fewer than 25 US areas. The clonotype comes from a man aged 35 to 55 with acute COVID-19. The sequenced sample consisted of PBMCs or T cells enriched from blood (not recorded which).

CDR3 bases: TGCGCCAGCAGCCATTTTCCCCTTCGGGAGGGCCAAAGACGGGAGCAGTACTTC. As protein: CASSHFPLREGQRREQYF. The rearrangement links TRBV4-1 to TRBJ2-7, with 8 bases aligning to TRBD2. The CDR3 loop spans 18 amino acids. Germline V gene lookup returns CDR1 MGHRA and CDR2 YSYEKL. J was trimmed by 7 bases and V by 3 bases; bases with no gene match: 20.